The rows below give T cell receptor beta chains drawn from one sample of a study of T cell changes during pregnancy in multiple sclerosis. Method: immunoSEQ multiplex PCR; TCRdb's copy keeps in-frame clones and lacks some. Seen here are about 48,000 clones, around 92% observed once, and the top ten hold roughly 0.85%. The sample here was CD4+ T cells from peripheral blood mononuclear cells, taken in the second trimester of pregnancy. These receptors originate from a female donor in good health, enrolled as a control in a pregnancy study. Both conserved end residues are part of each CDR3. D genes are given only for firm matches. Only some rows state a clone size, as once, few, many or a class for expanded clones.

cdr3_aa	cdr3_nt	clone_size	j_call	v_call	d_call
CASNSRSGEQYF	TGTGCCAGTAATTCTAGAAGTGGCGAGCAGTACTTC	NA	TRBJ2-7	TRBV19	NA
CASSETGTGELFF	TGTGCCAGCAGTGAAACAGGGACCGGGGAGCTGTTTTTT	NA	TRBJ2-2	TRBV6-1	NA
CASRECYEQYF	TGTGCCAGCAGGGAGTGCTACGAGCAGTACTTC	NA	TRBJ2-7	TRBV21-1	NA
CASSQVNFIGKSSYEQYF	TGCGCCAGCAGCCAAGTTAACTTTATCGGGAAGAGCTCCTACGAGCAGTACTTC	NA	TRBJ2-7	TRBV4-1	NA
CASGPPNQPQHF	TGTGCTAGTGGTCCCCCAAATCAGCCCCAGCATTTT	NA	TRBJ1-5	TRBV12-5	NA
CASMGGERSPLHF	TGTGCCAGCATGGGGGGGGAGAGATCACCCCTCCACTTT	NA	TRBJ1-6	TRBV2	NA
CASSPRGTGELFF	TGTGCCAGCAGCCCAAGGGGCACCGGGGAGCTGTTTTTT	NA	TRBJ2-2	TRBV7-3	NA
CASSLGPRTGTVYEQYF	TGCGCCAGCAGCTTGGGACCTCGTACAGGGACCGTCTACGAGCAGTACTTC	NA	TRBJ2-7	TRBV5-1	NA
CASSVGRGWNTEAFF	TGTGCCAGTAGCGTGGGCAGGGGGTGGAACACTGAAGCTTTCTTT	NA	TRBJ1-1	TRBV19	TRBD1
CASSKEPGINEKLFF	TGTGCCAGCAGCAAAGAGCCAGGAATTAATGAAAAACTGTTTTTT	NA	TRBJ1-4	TRBV21-1	NA
CASSQLGLAGGPDTDTQYF	TGCGCCAGCAGCCAACTAGGACTAGCGGGAGGGCCTGACACAGATACGCAGTATTTT	once	TRBJ2-3	TRBV4-1	TRBD2
CASSLAGNEQFF	TGTGCCAGCAGTTTAGCGGGAAATGAGCAGTTCTTC	NA	TRBJ2-1	TRBV28	NA
CASSLDRFTDTQYF	TGCGCCAGCAGCTTGGACAGGTTCACAGATACGCAGTATTTT	NA	TRBJ2-3	TRBV5-1	NA
CASSLVGEAFF	TGTGCCAGCAGCTTGGTCGGTGAAGCTTTCTTT	NA	TRBJ1-1	TRBV5-6	NA
CASSLGTSTDTQYF	TGTGCCAGCAGCTTAGGGACTAGCACAGATACGCAGTATTTT	NA	TRBJ2-3	TRBV11-3	NA
CASSLLEASGVRTDTQYF	TGTGCCAGCAGCTTGTTGGAGGCCAGCGGGGTAAGGACAGATACGCAGTATTTT	NA	TRBJ2-3	TRBV7-2	TRBD2
CASSPTGTGGIEQYF	TGTGCCAGCTCACCAACCGGGACAGGGGGCATCGAGCAGTACTTC	NA	TRBJ2-7	TRBV18	TRBD1
CASSLASGSTYEQYF	TGCGCCAGCAGCTTGGCTTCAGGGTCCACCTACGAGCAGTACTTC	NA	TRBJ2-7	TRBV5-1	NA
CASSLERGSEQYF	TGCGCCAGCAGCTTGGAGAGGGGGAGCGAGCAGTACTTC	once	TRBJ2-7	TRBV5-1	NA
CASSPSGSSNTGELFF	TGTGCCAGCAGTCCCTCGGGAAGTTCGAACACCGGGGAGCTGTTTTTT	once	TRBJ2-2	TRBV28	NA
CASSERGTNTGELFF	TGTGCCAGCAGTGAGCGGGGCACGAACACCGGGGAGCTGTTTTTT	NA	TRBJ2-2	TRBV6-4	NA
CASSWGQGAAGGYTF	TGTGCCAGCAGTTGGGGACAGGGGGCGGCTGGAGGCTACACCTTC	NA	TRBJ1-2	TRBV28	TRBD1
CASGLSRELFF	TGTGCTAGTGGGCTTAGTCGGGAGCTGTTTTTT	NA	TRBJ2-2	TRBV12-5	NA
CASGFGSGSLDTQYF	TGTGCTAGTGGTTTTGGTAGCGGGAGCCTGGATACGCAGTATTTT	NA	TRBJ2-3	TRBV12-5	TRBD2
CASSGTSGGAAYNEQFF	TGTGCCAGTAGCGGGACTAGCGGGGGGGCCGCATACAATGAGCAGTTCTTC	few	TRBJ2-1	TRBV19	TRBD2
CAWSRGAPLHF	TGTGCCTGGAGTCGCGGGGCACCCCTCCACTTT	NA	TRBJ1-6	TRBV30	NA
CASSSGEGNTEAFF	TGCGCCAGCAGCTCCGGGGAAGGGAACACTGAAGCTTTCTTT	NA	TRBJ1-1	TRBV5-1	NA
CASTYRDRVHEQYF	TGTGCCAGCACCTACCGGGACAGGGTCCACGAGCAGTACTTC	NA	TRBJ2-7	TRBV28	TRBD1
CASGQGARTEAFF	TGTGCCAGTGGACAGGGGGCCAGGACTGAAGCTTTCTTT	NA	TRBJ1-1	TRBV19	TRBD1
CANQRMPSTDTQYF	TGTGCCAATCAGCGGATGCCTAGCACAGATACGCAGTATTTT	NA	TRBJ2-3	TRBV19	NA
CAWSSSSRDTQYF	TGTGCCTGGAGTTCCAGTTCCAGGGATACGCAGTATTTT	NA	TRBJ2-3	TRBV30	NA
CASSIGAFKEYTF	TGTGCCAGTAGTATAGGCGCGTTCAAAGAGTACACCTTC	NA	TRBJ1-2	TRBV19	NA
CASSLGSSGKAGELFF	TGCGCCAGCAGCTTGGGATCTAGCGGGAAAGCCGGGGAGCTGTTTTTT	NA	TRBJ2-2	TRBV5-1	TRBD2
CASSVVAGGKETQYF	TGTGCCAGCAGCGTAGTGGCGGGAGGCAAAGAGACCCAGTACTTC	NA	TRBJ2-5	TRBV9	TRBD2
CASNLDSRYSNQPQHF	TGTGCCAGCAACCTGGACAGCAGATATAGCAATCAGCCCCAGCATTTT	NA	TRBJ1-5	TRBV28	NA
CASSLIQLQGGIPQHF	TGTGCCAGCAGCTTAATCCAATTACAGGGGGGTATTCCCCAGCATTTT	NA	TRBJ1-5	TRBV7-3	TRBD1
CASSGGTGVGHQPQHF	TGTGCCAGCAGTGGCGGGACAGGGGTCGGACATCAGCCCCAGCATTTT	NA	TRBJ1-5	TRBV25-1	TRBD1
CASSGSGSGNEQFF	TGTGCCAGCAGCGGAAGCGGGAGTGGCAATGAGCAGTTCTTC	NA	TRBJ2-1	TRBV5-6	TRBD2
CASSLSGTGGRETQYF	TGTGCCAGCAGTTTATCCGGGACAGGGGGCCGGGAGACCCAGTACTTC	NA	TRBJ2-5	TRBV6-5	TRBD1